A selection of T cell receptor beta chains follows, all from one sample in a study of blood T cell repertoires in COVID-19. Assay: immunoSEQ multiplex PCR; the TCRdb copy retains only in-frame clones and omits some. The sample includes over 250,000 clones, approximately 87% seen only once; the top ten take about 5%. The specimen was PBMCs or T cells enriched from blood (not recorded which). These receptors came from a woman in her twenties or thirties who had recovered from COVID-19. The CDR3 runs from the conserved cysteine through the conserved F or W.

v_call,j_call,cdr3_aa
TRBV27,TRBJ2-7,CASSLAQGYEQYF
TRBV5-5,TRBJ1-2,CASSMGQQYGYTF
TRBV5-8,TRBJ1-6,CASSFRANSPLHF
TRBV2,TRBJ1-2,CASTRRPYGYTF
TRBV7-2,TRBJ1-2,CASSPRGQPDGYTF
TRBV28,TRBJ1-2,CASSQPQLPYGYTF
TRBV19,TRBJ1-4,CASRDRGGRVGRKLFF
TRBV25-1,TRBJ2-2,CASSNGQGANTGELFF
TRBV3-1/TRBV3-2,TRBJ2-2,CASSQAPGQGFTGELFF
TRBV6-2/TRBV6-3,TRBJ1-2,CASSSRGVSIYGYTF